This entry concerns a single TCR beta chain. No antigen is known for it. This sample stems from a study of CD4 T cell repertoires in COVID-19. The protocol was immunoSEQ multiplex PCR, while the TCRdb copy is restricted to in-frame clones and leaves out a portion. The sample contains over 75,000 clones, around four fifths of which appear only once. Study outcomes and limitations: Two or all three memory subsets shared several highly expanded SARS-CoV-2-reactive clonotypes.

The germline CDR1 and CDR2 sequences are SGHTA and FQGNSA. The CDR3 is 15 residues long. Between the trimmed V and J ends, which lost 6 bases and 10 bases, there was a span of 19 bases. This sequence joins TRBV7-2 and TRBJ1-6; the D gene is possibly TRBD1 (5 bases). This specimen consisted of CD4+ T cells from peripheral blood, obtained after recovery from COVID-19. This TCR was recovered from a human donor who had COVID-19. CDR3 coding DNA: TGTGCCAGCAGTTCAGGGTTTCCCGGGGGGTCACCCCTCCACTTT. Amino acids: CASSSGFPGGSPLHF.